One sample yielded the 26 T cell receptor beta chains listed below, sequenced in a study of blood T cells in healthy people across ages. It was with a sample-barcoded 5' primer and a J-beta primer mix that a second PCR of roughly 7 to 12 cycles was run. TCRdb passed the 5' RACE reads through MiXCR, listing each CDR3 protein once. The sample holds roughly 790,000 distinct CDR3 sequences; approximately 43% are singletons and the top ten take 20%. Sample: blood. The receptors shown here come from a woman in her sixties in good health.

This clonotype was recorded a few times. The chain is built from TRBV7-6 and TRBJ1-6; 7 bases fit TRBD1. The junction had 6 bases not matched to a gene; V was cut back by 5 bases and J by 5 bases. The germline CDR1 and CDR2 sequences are SGHVS and FNYEAQ. The CDR3 has 15 amino acids. CDR3 bases: TGTGCCAGCAGCGGACAGGCCTTGGATAATTCACCCCTCCACTTT. As protein: CASSGQALDNSPLHF. Looking up the rest from reference TRBV7-6 and TRBJ1-6 gives the full variable domain: GAGVSQSPRYKVTKRGQDVALRCDPISGHVSLYWYRQALGQGPEFLTYFNYEAQQDKSGLPNDRFSAERPEGSISTLTIQRTEQRDSAMYRCASSGQALDNSPLHFGNGTRLTVT.

The CDR3 bases are TGTGCCAGCTCAACGGACGTTAAAGAGACCCAGTACTTC. Protein: CASSTDVKETQYF. The chain combines TRBV18 with TRBJ2-7; D not resolved. The J call may be wrong; the DNA end is better matched by TRBJ2-5. In germline, CDR1 is KGHSH, CDR2 LQKENI. CDR3 length: 13 residues.

J is TRBJ2-2 and V is TRBV25-1; 8 nucleotides match TRBD1. Germline loops: CDR1 MGHDK, CDR2 SYGVNS. V dropped 5 bases and J dropped 3; count of bases not matched to a gene: 11. CDR3 length: 17 residues. This CDR3 reads CASSYARRGPDTGELFF. CDR3 nucleotides: TGTGCCAGCAGTTACGCCCGCAGGGGGCCGGACACCGGGGAGCTGTTTTTT.

This chain links TRBV5-1 with TRBJ2-5; D is undetermined. This CDR3 region has 14 residues. V was clipped by 0 bases and J by 11 bases, with 17 bases between them. From germline, CDR1 is SGHRS and CDR2 YFSETQ. For the CDR3, the DNA is TGCGCCAGCAGCTTGGCCCTCTTCTACAATGAGCAGTACTTC. It specifies CASSLALFYNEQYF.

The chain has TRBV3-1 and TRBJ2-1; TRBD2 agrees at 7 bases. With 6 bases clipped from V and 5 bases from J, the junction kept 10 bases outside the gene matches. Germline values: CDR1 LGHDT, CDR2 YNNKEL (reference sequence). The CDR3 has 15 residues. CDR3 sequence reads: CASSPPRGRNNEQFF. CDR3 DNA: TGTGCCAGCAGTCCTCCGCGGGGGAGAAACAATGAGCAGTTCTTC.

The chain employs TRBV3-1 and TRBJ1-2; D not certain. CDR3 length equals 18 residues. V lost 2 bases and J 1 base, leaving 20 bases between the germline ends. Germline V gene lookup returns CDR1 LGHDT and CDR2 YNNKEL (reference sequence). The CDR3: CASSQSLPQDPDNYGYTF. CDR3 sequence (DNA): TGTGCCAGCAGCCAATCCCTACCTCAGGACCCCGATAACTATGGCTACACCTTC.

This chain uses TRBV6-1 with TRBJ2-3; a possible D gene is TRBD2 (6 bases). The germline gives CDR1 MNHNS, CDR2 SASEGT. The CDR3 extends over 13 amino acids. Trimming removed 9 bases from V and 4 bases from J, with 14 bases in between. This CDR3 is CASSGLPSDTQYF. The CDR3 bases are TGTGCCAGTTCGGGACTCCCGTCAGATACGCAGTATTTT.

This clonotype has only a few counts. The genes are TRBV6-2 or TRBV6-3 and TRBJ2-1; 12 positions agree with TRBD2. The J call may be in error: the DNA end matches TRBJ2-7 better. This CDR3 comprises 16 residues. Looked up from germline, CDR1 is MNHEY and CDR2 is SVGEGT. The CDR3 bases are TGTGCCAGCAGTTCTAGCGGGAGGGTGTCCTACAATGAGCAGTACTTC. It yields the protein CASSSSGRVSYNEQYF.

This clonotype occurred a few times. The chain employs TRBV9 and TRBJ2-7; D could derive from TRBD1 or TRBD2 (5 bases each). V lost 0 bases and J 2 bases, leaving 15 bases between the germline ends. The CDR3 has 16 residues. From germline, CDR1 is SGDLS and CDR2 YYNGEE. As DNA, the CDR3 is TGTGCCAGCAGCGTAGCTGAGGGGTCAGAGACCTACGAGCAGTACTTC. The encoded protein is CASSVAEGSETYEQYF.

The chain joins TRBV7-2 to TRBJ1-6; 7 positions match TRBD1. V dropped 4 bases and J dropped 6; count of bases not matched to a gene: 9. Germline-derived CDR1 and CDR2 are SGHTA and FQGNSA. The CDR3 loop spans 16 amino acids. Here the CDR3 DNA reads TGTGCCAGCAGCTCGAGGGACAGCCTTCCTAATTCACCCCTCCACTTT. Encoded protein: CASSSRDSLPNSPLHF.

For this clonotype: The junction departs from germline at one end; a sequencing error may be responsible. This sequence joins TRBV14 and TRBJ1-2; D is unresolved. Germline V lookup: CDR1 SGHDN, CDR2 FVKESK. CDR3 length: 13 residues. The CDR3 DNA reads TGTGCCGGCAGCCAGGCCTACATGGGGGGCTACACCTTC. The encoded protein is CAGSQAYMGGYTF. Looking up the rest from reference TRBV14 and TRBJ1-2 gives the full variable domain: EAGVTQFPSHSVIEKGQTVTLRCDPISGHDNLYWYRRVMGKEIKFLLHFVKESKQDESGMPNNRFLAERTGGTYSTLKVQPAELEDSGVYFCAGSQAYMGGYTFGSGTRLTVV.

This chain uses TRBV2 with TRBJ1-2, with D perhaps TRBD1 (5 bases). V lost 9 bases and J lost 2, with 28 bases in between. The CDR3 covers 18 residues. Germline CDR1 SNHLY, CDR2 FYNNEI. CDR3 nucleotide sequence: TGTGCCAGAGGATCCAGGGAATTCGCCTCTCTACTAAACTATGGCTACACCTTC. This codes for CARGSREFASLLNYGYTF. The whole variable domain, filled in from reference TRBV2 and TRBJ1-2, reads EPEVTQTPSHQVTQMGQEVILRCVPISNHLYFYWYRQILGQKVEFLVSFYNNEISEKSEIFDDQFSVERPDGSNFTLKIRSTKLEDSAMYFCARGSREFASLLNYGYTFGSGTRLTVV.

Comments on this clonotype: It may be a read error: a sequence one base away is much more abundant. This chain connects TRBV12-3 or TRBV12-4 to TRBJ2-7, with D perhaps TRBD1 (5 bases). V was shortened by 6 bases and J by 7 bases, with 13 bases between the two germline ends. This CDR3 is built from 12 residues. The chain's CDR3 is CASSLTVREQYF. The CDR3 DNA is TGTGCCAGCAGCCTGACAGTAAGGGAGCAGTACTTC.

The genes are TRBV6-1 and TRBJ1-1; D remains unclear. V lost 6 bases to trimming and J lost 5 bases, with 19 bases between them. Germline V gene sequence: CDR1 MNHNS, CDR2 SASEGT. The CDR3 spans 15 residues. The CDR3 DNA sequence: TGTGCCAGCAGCTTGACGGCCGGAGGCGAAACTGAAGCTTTCTTT. Translation: CASSLTAGGETEAFF.

V and J are TRBV24-1 and TRBJ2-5, with 12 bases that match TRBD1. The CDR3 spans 16 residues. The germline V gene has CDR1 KGHDR and CDR2 SFDVKD. Trimming cost V 6 bases and J 2 bases; bases outside gene matches: 6. CDR3 loop: CATSNAGQGAQETQYF. The CDR3, as DNA: TGTGCCACCAGTAATGCGGGACAGGGGGCTCAAGAGACCCAGTACTTC.

The rearrangement links TRBV7-9 to TRBJ2-1; 9 bases are a match to TRBD2. With V trimmed by 7 bases and J by 3 bases, 1 base remained unmatched. Germline values: CDR1 SEHNR, CDR2 FQNEAQ (reference sequence). The CDR3 runs 13 residues. The CDR3 DNA is TGTGCCAGCATAGCGGGAGTCTACAATGAGCAGTTCTTC. Protein: CASIAGVYNEQFF.

In this sample, this clonotype turned up many times. The chain employs TRBV20-1 and TRBJ2-1; possibly TRBD1 or TRBD2 for D (5 bases each). The germline CDR1 and CDR2 sequences are DFQATT and SNEGSKA (reference sequence). The CDR3 is 14 residues long. Trimming took 3 bases from V and 6 from J, leaving 15 bases between them. CDR3 sequence (DNA): TGCAGTGCTAGGGAGGACACGCTGGGCAATGAGCAGTTCTTC. Its translation is CSAREDTLGNEQFF.

Of note for this clonotype: A much larger clone sits a single nucleotide away, making a read error possible. The V and J genes are TRBV12-3 or TRBV12-4 and TRBJ1-2; 8 bases map to TRBD1. This CDR3 contains 14 residues. V was pared by 6 bases and J by 6 bases, with 9 bases of the junction left unmatched. CDR3 nucleotide sequence: TGTGCCAGCAGCCGGAACAGGGGGAAGAATGGCTACACCTTC. Amino acid sequence: CASSRNRGKNGYTF.

The chain has TRBV29-1 and TRBJ2-1; possibly TRBD2 for D (6 bases). Trimming cost V 4 bases and J 9 bases, with 16 bases left between them. The CDR3 is 13 amino acids. CDR1 is SQVTM and CDR2 is ANQGSEA in the germline V gene. The CDR3 spells CSVGPLGGSEQFF. The CDR3 nucleotides are TGCAGCGTTGGACCTCTTGGGGGGTCTGAGCAGTTCTTC.

This rearrangement joins TRBV20-1 to TRBJ2-1, with 11 bases that match TRBD1. Germline V CDR1 and CDR2: DFQATT, SNEGSKA (reference sequence). The CDR3 loop spans 14 amino acids. The V segment lost 6 bases and the J segment 4 bases; nucleotides outside the gene matches: 5. This chain's CDR3 is CSATDRGRYNEQFF. CDR3 in DNA: TGCAGTGCCACGGACAGGGGGCGGTACAATGAGCAGTTCTTC.

Points on this clonotype: The junction departs from germline at one end; a sequencing error may be responsible. The genes are TRBV28 and TRBJ2-1, with 13 bases fitting TRBD2. The CDR3 is 17 amino acids. Germline values: CDR1 MDHEN, CDR2 SYDVKM. For the CDR3, the DNA is TGTGCCTGCAGTTTAGGGACTAGCGGGACCGTTAACAATGAGCAGTTCTTC. It specifies CACSLGTSGTVNNEQFF.

The rearrangement uses TRBV10-3 and TRBJ2-4; TRBD1 might be the D (6 bases). Near its end, the DNA agrees better with TRBJ2-7, so the J call may be wrong. This CDR3 comprises 15 residues. CDR1 is ENHRY, CDR2 SYGVKD, per germline. The CDR3 loop is CAISETHKGDPEQYF. In DNA form, the CDR3 reads TGTGCCATCAGTGAGACACACAAGGGGGACCCCGAGCAGTACTTC.

This clonotype has a handful of counts. The chain recombines TRBV7-3 with TRBJ2-1; 8 bases are shared with TRBD2. V shed 5 bases, J shed 7 bases, and the junction held 7 bases outside the gene matches. The CDR3 is 14 residues long. Germline V gene sequence: CDR1 SGHTA, CDR2 FQGTGA. CDR3 DNA sequence: TGTGCCAGCAGCCCCTCGGGAGGGTTGAATGAGCAGTTCTTC. Amino acids: CASSPSGGLNEQFF.

This clonotype was picked up a small number of times. The gene calls are TRBV20-1 and TRBJ2-3; 9 positions agree with TRBD2. The CDR3 sequence is 15 residues long. V lost 3 bases to trimming and J lost 1 base; unmatched junction nucleotides: 5. CDR1 and CDR2 (germline): DFQATT, SNEGSKA (reference sequence). The CDR3 loop is CSARDLAGRTDTQYF. For the CDR3, the DNA is TGCAGTGCTAGGGATCTAGCGGGACGCACAGATACGCAGTATTTT.

Here the CDR3 DNA reads TGTGCCAGCAGTTACACGGGGGAGGATGGCTACACCTTC. Amino acid sequence: CASSYTGEDGYTF. The chain couples TRBV6-6 to TRBJ1-2; TRBD1 is a possible D gene (5 bases). CDR1 is MNHNY, CDR2 SVGAGI, per germline (reference sequence). CDR3 length: 13 residues. V was pared by 2 bases and J by 6 bases, with 10 bases between.

A remark on this clonotype: Being one base from a much bigger clone, this may be a read error. The rearrangement uses TRBV27 and TRBJ1-2, with D tentatively TRBD1 (6 bases). CDR3 size: 13 residues. Trimming took off 7 bases at V and 8 bases at J, with 17 bases between the two ends. The germline CDR1 and CDR2 sequences are MNHEY and SMNVEV (reference sequence). The CDR3 region is CASILQGGGGYTF. CDR3 coding DNA: TGTGCCAGCATCCTACAGGGAGGTGGGGGCTACACCTTC.